These T cell receptor beta chains were read from a single sample in a study of T cell responses to AZD1222 COVID-19 vaccine. Repertoires were generated with immunoSEQ multiplex PCR, while TCRdb's copy carries only in-frame clones and drops some. The sample includes roughly 100,000 clones, around 89% of them seen just once. Here the sequenced sample was peripheral blood, taken on day 0 of AZD1222 vaccination. Receptors originate from an adult in good health. CDR3s include the opening cysteine and the closing phenylalanine or tryptophan. Each record gives: D gene, V gene, J gene, clone size, CDR3 protein, CDR3 DNA. The D gene is left open where the match is weak. Some rows mark clone size as missing; the rest say once, few, many or name a class of expanded clone.

D gene: .
V gene: TRBV2
J gene: TRBJ2-7
clone size: .
CDR3 protein: CASSEDTRLEQYF
CDR3 DNA: TGTGCCAGCAGTGAGGACACGCGGCTCGAGCAGTACTTC

D gene: .
V gene: TRBV27
J gene: TRBJ1-1
clone size: .
CDR3 protein: CASSLFVNTEAFF
CDR3 DNA: TGTGCCAGCAGTTTGTTTGTGAACACTGAAGCTTTCTTT

D gene: .
V gene: TRBV6-4
J gene: TRBJ2-1
clone size: .
CDR3 protein: CARTAGKPSYNEQFF
CDR3 DNA: TGTGCCAGGACAGCGGGTAAGCCCTCCTACAATGAGCAGTTCTTC

D gene: .
V gene: TRBV14
J gene: TRBJ2-6
clone size: .
CDR3 protein: CASSQLTGSGANVLTF
CDR3 DNA: TGTGCCAGCAGCCAACTTACAGGGTCAGGGGCCAACGTCCTGACTTTC

D gene: .
V gene: TRBV5-1
J gene: TRBJ2-7
clone size: .
CDR3 protein: CASSSGTTYEQYF
CDR3 DNA: TGCGCCAGCAGCTCCGGGACCACCTACGAGCAGTACTTC

D gene: TRBD2
V gene: TRBV6-2/TRBV6-3
J gene: TRBJ2-3
clone size: .
CDR3 protein: CASSYPTTIHSGSTDTQYF
CDR3 DNA: TGTGCCAGCAGTTACCCCACCACCATCCATAGCGGGAGTACAGATACGCAGTATTTT

D gene: TRBD1
V gene: TRBV30
J gene: TRBJ2-4
clone size: once
CDR3 protein: CACTTGEDIQYF
CDR3 DNA: TGTGCCTGTACGACAGGGGAAGACATTCAGTACTTC

D gene: .
V gene: TRBV21-1
J gene: TRBJ1-4
clone size: .
CDR3 protein: CASRQGLTNEKLFF
CDR3 DNA: TGTGCCAGCAGACAGGGCTTGACTAATGAAAAACTGTTTTTT

D gene: .
V gene: TRBV23-1
J gene: TRBJ2-3
clone size: .
CDR3 protein: CASSQSTDTQYF
CDR3 DNA: TGCGCCAGCAGTCAGAGCACAGATACGCAGTATTTT

D gene: .
V gene: TRBV7-2
J gene: TRBJ2-2
clone size: .
CDR3 protein: CASSPQGGSTGELFF
CDR3 DNA: TGTGCCAGCAGCCCCCAAGGGGGGAGCACCGGGGAGCTGTTTTTT

D gene: .
V gene: TRBV6-5
J gene: TRBJ2-7
clone size: .
CDR3 protein: CASSYSGSLEDEQYF
CDR3 DNA: TGTGCCAGCAGTTACTCGGGCTCTCTGGAGGACGAGCAGTACTTC

D gene: .
V gene: TRBV28
J gene: TRBJ1-1
clone size: .
CDR3 protein: CASSSLRSEAFF
CDR3 DNA: TGTGCCAGCAGTTCACTCCGATCTGAAGCTTTCTTT

D gene: TRBD1
V gene: TRBV2
J gene: TRBJ2-7
clone size: .
CDR3 protein: CASSDRGLYEQYF
CDR3 DNA: TGTGCCAGCAGTGACAGGGGGCTGTACGAGCAGTACTTC

D gene: .
V gene: TRBV9
J gene: TRBJ1-5
clone size: .
CDR3 protein: CASSVGQENQPQHF
CDR3 DNA: TGTGCCAGCAGCGTAGGACAGGAAAATCAGCCCCAGCATTTT

D gene: TRBD2
V gene: TRBV27
J gene: TRBJ2-2
clone size: .
CDR3 protein: CASSLAGGAAGELFF
CDR3 DNA: TGTGCCAGCAGTCTTGCGGGAGGGGCCGCCGGGGAGCTGTTTTTT